This passage covers 32 T cell receptor beta chains from one sample sequenced in a study of radiotherapy plus CTLA-4 blockade in lung cancer. Sequencing was performed with immunoSEQ multiplex PCR; in TCRdb, only in-frame clones are kept and a portion is missing. The sample lists roughly 59,000 clones, approximately 65% occurring once. Specimen: peripheral blood, collected from a patient treated with radiotherapy plus ipilimumab. These receptors all come from a human donor with non-small cell lung cancer whose response to radiotherapy plus ipilimumab could not be evaluated.

J is TRBJ2-7 and V is TRBV19; 8 nucleotides agree with TRBD2. Germline trimming cut 3 bases from V and 5 bases from J; bases unmatched to any gene: 6. The CDR3 spans 14 residues. CDR1 LNHDA and CDR2 SQIVND come from the germline V gene (reference sequence). DNA for the CDR3: TGTGCCAGTAGTATGAAACTAGCGGTACACGAGCAGTACTTC. It codes for CASSMKLAVHEQYF.

This rearrangement joins TRBV6-1 to TRBJ2-5; tentatively, D is TRBD1 (6 bases). This CDR3 is 13 amino acids long. Trimming removed 6 bases from V and 5 bases from J, with 13 bases in between. Germline CDR1 MNHNS, CDR2 SASEGT. The CDR3 DNA follows: TGTGCCAGCAGAGTAGACCAGGGGGAGACCCAGTACTTC. Protein product: CASRVDQGETQYF.

The rearrangement links TRBV28 to TRBJ1-4; D perhaps matches TRBD1 (6 bases). The CDR3 runs to 15 residues. Trimming shortened V by 5 bases and J by 3 bases, and 13 bases separated the two germline ends. The V gene's germline CDR1 is MDHEN and CDR2 SYDVKM. The CDR3 reads CASSHQQGANEKLFF. CDR3 DNA sequence: TGTGCCAGCAGTCACCAACAGGGCGCTAATGAAAAACTGTTTTTT. The full variable domain, in which reference TRBV28 and TRBJ1-4 provide the parts outside the CDR3, is DVKVTQSSRYLVKRTGEKVFLECVQDMDHENMFWYRQDPGLGLRLIYFSYDVKMKEKGDIPEGYSVSREKKERFSLILESASTNQTSMYLCASSHQQGANEKLFFGSGTQLSVL.

The V gene is TRBV2, the J gene TRBJ2-3; possibly TRBD1 for D (5 bases). CDR3 length: 15 amino acids. Per germline, CDR1 SNHLY and CDR2 FYNNEI. The V end was cut by 1 base, the J end by 0 bases, with 8 bases between. The CDR3 sequence is CASSEGTSSTDTQYF. CDR3 nucleotides: TGTGCCAGCAGTGAAGGGACATCCAGCACAGATACGCAGTATTTT.

This clone was observed a handful of times. The J gene is TRBJ1-1, the V gene TRBV7-9; D unresolved. V dropped 2 bases and J dropped 1 base, with 11 bases sitting between them. CDR1 and CDR2 (germline): SEHNR, FQNEAQ (reference sequence). This CDR3 comprises 15 residues. The CDR3 sequence: CASSLLIAENTEAFF. The CDR3 nucleotides read TGTGCCAGCAGCTTATTAATTGCAGAGAACACTGAAGCTTTCTTT.

This clone came up once. The V call is TRBV6-5, the J call TRBJ2-6, with a tentative D call TRBD1 (5 bases). The germline V gene encodes CDR1 MNHEY and CDR2 SVGAGI. V was clipped by 4 bases and J by 0 bases, with 10 bases between them. The CDR3 totals 16 residues. CDR3: CASSSGRLSGANVLTF. In nucleotides, the CDR3 is TGTGCCAGCAGTTCAGGGCGCCTCTCTGGGGCCAACGTCCTGACTTTC.

This chain joins TRBV11-2 and TRBJ2-7; TRBD2 is a possible D gene (5 bases). Per the germline V gene, CDR1 is SGHAT and CDR2 is FQNNGV. The CDR3 contains 14 residues. V was cut by 5 bases and J by 0 bases, with 11 bases left in between. CDR3 sequence (DNA): TGTGCCAGCAGCCCACGGACTGCCTCCTACGAGCAGTACTTC. Its translation: CASSPRTASYEQYF.

V usage is TRBV7-9 and J usage is TRBJ1-4; D is unresolved. Germline loops: CDR1 SEHNR, CDR2 FQNEAQ (reference sequence). V was shortened by 0 bases and J by 5 bases, with 4 bases between the two germline ends. The CDR3 covers 13 residues. CDR3 amino acids: CASSLASNEKLFF. DNA for the CDR3: TGTGCCAGCAGCTTAGCTTCAAATGAAAAACTGTTTTTT. The variable domain in full, with the rest retrieved from reference TRBV7-9 and TRBJ1-4, is DTGVSQNPRHKITKRGQNVTFRCDPISEHNRLYWYRQTLGQGPEFLTYFQNEAQLEKSRLLSDRFSAERPKGSFSTLEIQRTEQGDSAMYLCASSLASNEKLFFGSGTQLSVL.

V usage is TRBV10-3 and J usage is TRBJ2-7, with 7 bases fitting TRBD1. The junction had 11 bases not matched to a gene; V was cut back by 6 bases and J by 3 bases. The V gene's germline CDR1 is ENHRY and CDR2 SYGVKD. CDR3 size: 15 residues. The CDR3, as DNA: TGTGCCATCAGGGAGGTAGGGGGCTCGGTCTACGAGCAGTACTTC. It specifies CAIREVGGSVYEQYF.

The gene calls are TRBV2 and TRBJ1-2, with TRBD1 matching over 9 bases. The CDR3 consists of 15 residues. The V segment lost 8 bases and the J segment 1 base; nucleotides outside the gene matches: 8. Per germline, CDR1 SNHLY and CDR2 FYNNEI. The CDR3 spells CASLTGGSNNYGYTF. In nucleotides, the CDR3 is TGTGCCAGCCTCACAGGGGGCTCGAATAACTATGGCTACACCTTC.

V and J are TRBV5-6 and TRBJ2-7; possible D gene TRBD1, 5 bases. CDR3 length equals 12 residues. Trimming took off 2 bases at V and 3 bases at J, with 6 bases between the two ends. The germline V gene has CDR1 SGHDT and CDR2 YYEEEE. The CDR3 loop is CASSFRDYEQYF. CDR3 nucleotides: TGTGCCAGCAGCTTCAGGGACTACGAGCAGTACTTC.

This clone appeared a few times. The chain links TRBV19 to TRBJ1-1; D is ambiguous. The length of the CDR3 is 13 residues. V gave up 3 bases and J gave up 0 bases, with 5 bases separating them. Germline loops: CDR1 LNHDA, CDR2 SQIVND (reference sequence). The chain's CDR3 is CASSISLNTEAFF. The DNA for the CDR3 is TGTGCCAGTAGTATCTCTTTGAACACTGAAGCTTTCTTT.

This clone was observed a handful of times. This chain connects TRBV29-1 to TRBJ2-7; D perhaps matches TRBD2 (6 bases). V was trimmed by 6 bases and J by 2 bases, leaving 11 bases between them. This CDR3 region has 12 residues. Germline CDR1 SQVTM, CDR2 ANQGSEA. The CDR3 loop reads CSVKRAPYEQYF. The CDR3 bases are TGCAGCGTAAAGCGGGCTCCCTACGAGCAGTACTTC.

The genes are TRBV2 and TRBJ2-3; D unresolved. CDR3 length: 11 residues. The germline V and J ends were trimmed by 6 bases and 5 bases, with 6 bases remaining between them. CDR1 and CDR2 from the germline V gene are SNHLY and FYNNEI. As DNA, the CDR3 is TGTGCCAGCAGGGTACTAGATACGCAGTATTTT. It codes for CASRVLDTQYF. Combining the CDR3 with reference TRBV2 and TRBJ2-3 gives the whole variable domain EPEVTQTPSHQVTQMGQEVILRCVPISNHLYFYWYRQILGQKVEFLVSFYNNEISEKSEIFDDQFSVERPDGSNFTLKIRSTKLEDSAMYFCASRVLDTQYFGPGTRLTVL.

J is TRBJ2-3 and V is TRBV6-5; TRBD2 matches at 7 bases. The germline gives CDR1 MNHEY, CDR2 SVGAGI. The CDR3 totals 16 residues. V trimming: 0 bases; J trimming: 2 bases; junction bases outside the gene matches: 5. The CDR3 DNA reads as TGTGCCAGCAGTTACTCTCGACTAGCTCCCACAGATACGCAGTATTTT. Translation: CASSYSRLAPTDTQYF.

The V and J genes are TRBV10-1 and TRBJ2-7; maybe TRBD2 (6 bases). This CDR3 region has 14 residues. Trimming stripped 9 bases from V and 5 bases from J, with 20 bases between. Germline CDR1 is WNHNN and CDR2 is SYGVQD (reference sequence). CDR3 amino acids: CASQPGLAIHEQYF. CDR3 nucleotide sequence: TGCGCCAGTCAGCCGGGACTTGCTATCCACGAGCAGTACTTC.

This sequence joins TRBV6-1 and TRBJ1-2; D remains ambiguous. CDR1 and CDR2 (germline): MNHNS, SASEGT. V was trimmed by 3 bases and J by 5 bases, leaving 10 bases between them. The CDR3 runs 13 residues. CDR3: CASSEAWAYGYTF. The CDR3 DNA is TGTGCCAGCAGTGAGGCCTGGGCATATGGCTACACCTTC.

This clone was seen a few times. V usage is TRBV6-6 and J usage is TRBJ2-7, with 9 bases matching TRBD2. Unmatched junction bases numbered 13, after V lost 5 bases and J lost 5 bases. The CDR3 has 16 amino acids. Germline CDR1 reads MNHNY; CDR2 reads SVGAGI (reference sequence). CDR3 loop: CASSRKRGEDPHEQYF. CDR3 sequence (DNA): TGTGCCAGCAGTAGAAAGCGGGGGGAGGATCCCCACGAGCAGTACTTC.

The J gene is TRBJ2-7, the V gene TRBV5-4; 14 bases map to TRBD2. Germline loops: CDR1 SGHNT, CDR2 YYREEE (reference sequence). With V trimmed by 4 bases and J by 4 bases, 4 bases remained unmatched. There are 15 residues in the CDR3. The CDR3: CASSIGLAGGYEQYF. Written as DNA, the CDR3 is TGTGCCAGCAGCATCGGACTAGCGGGGGGTTACGAGCAGTACTTC. The variable domain in full, completed from reference TRBV5-4 and TRBJ2-7, reads ETGVTQSPTHLIKTRGQQVTLRCSSQSGHNTVSWYQQALGQGPQFIFQYYREEENGRGNFPPRFSGLQFPNYSSELNVNALELDDSALYLCASSIGLAGGYEQYFGPGTRLTVT.

In its sample, this clone was seen a few times. The V call is TRBV28, the J call TRBJ1-3; 8 bases are a match to TRBD1. Germline V gene lookup returns CDR1 MDHEN and CDR2 SYDVKM. J was trimmed by 4 bases and V by 5 bases; bases with no gene match: 7. The CDR3 is 15 amino acids. CDR3 coding DNA: TGTGCCAGCAGTGCCGACAGGGGCGAGGGAAACACCATATATTTT. It yields the protein CASSADRGEGNTIYF. The full variable domain, completed using reference TRBV28 and TRBJ1-3, is DVKVTQSSRYLVKRTGEKVFLECVQDMDHENMFWYRQDPGLGLRLIYFSYDVKMKEKGDIPEGYSVSREKKERFSLILESASTNQTSMYLCASSADRGEGNTIYFGEGSWLTVV.

The rearrangement uses TRBV15 and TRBJ2-7; 16 bases are shared with TRBD2. J was trimmed by 7 bases and V by 0 bases; bases with no gene match: 6. The CDR3 extends over 17 amino acids. The germline V gene encodes CDR1 LNHNV and CDR2 YYDKDF (reference sequence). The CDR3 protein is CATSRERGLAGGFEQYF. The CDR3 nucleotides are TGTGCCACCAGCAGAGAGAGGGGACTAGCGGGGGGGTTTGAGCAGTACTTC.

This clone qualifies as medium-sized. The gene calls are TRBV6-6 and TRBJ1-4, with D tentatively TRBD1 (6 bases). This CDR3 region has 15 residues. CDR1 is MNHNY and CDR2 is SVGAGI in the germline V gene (reference sequence). Trimming took 0 bases from V and 7 from J, leaving 12 bases between them. The CDR3 protein is CASSYSGDNGEKLFF. The DNA for the CDR3 is TGTGCCAGCAGTTACTCTGGGGACAATGGTGAAAAACTGTTTTTT.

The V and J genes are TRBV28 and TRBJ2-7; weak D call: TRBD2 (5 bases). The CDR3 runs 14 residues. V shed 4 bases and J shed 0 bases, with 10 bases lying between them. Germline CDR1 MDHEN, CDR2 SYDVKM. The CDR3 reads CASSSGFFSYEQYF. In DNA form, the CDR3 reads TGTGCCAGCAGTTCGGGGTTCTTCTCCTACGAGCAGTACTTC.

The chain has TRBV7-9 and TRBJ1-5, with TRBD1 matching over 11 bases. V shed 1 base and J 6 bases; nucleotides not matched to a gene: 5. Germline loops: CDR1 SEHNR, CDR2 FQNEAQ (reference sequence). CDR3 length equals 16 residues. This CDR3 reads CASSLDTGQGGQPQHF. The CDR3 coding sequence is TGTGCCAGCAGCTTAGATACGGGACAGGGGGGTCAGCCCCAGCATTTT.

This chain uses TRBV5-1 with TRBJ2-7; D may be TRBD2 (5 bases). The CDR3 covers 16 residues. The germline V and J ends were trimmed by 4 bases and 3 bases, with 20 bases remaining between them. CDR1 is SGHRS, CDR2 YFSETQ, per germline. CDR3 sequence (DNA): TGCGCCAGCAGCCCTGGGTCGGGCGGGTCAATCTACGAGCAGTACTTC. This encodes CASSPGSGGSIYEQYF. The complete variable domain, with remaining parts taken from reference TRBV5-1 and TRBJ2-7, reads KAGVTQTPRYLIKTRGQQVTLSCSPISGHRSVSWYQQTPGQGLQFLFEYFSETQRNKGNFPGRFSGRQFSNSRSEMNVSTLELGDSALYLCASSPGSGGSIYEQYFGPGTRLTVT.

The V and J genes are TRBV5-1 and TRBJ1-1; the D gene is possibly TRBD1 (6 bases). V shed 4 bases and J shed 4 bases, with 20 bases lying between them. Germline V gene data show CDR1 as SGHRS and CDR2 as YFSETQ. The CDR3 has 16 residues. CDR3 DNA sequence: TGCGCCAGCAGCCCCTTCGGGGGGGCAGGGAGCACTGAAGCTTTCTTT. Translation: CASSPFGGAGSTEAFF.

The chain uses TRBV6-1 and TRBJ1-3; 10 bases agree with TRBD1. The CDR3 is made up of 17 amino acids. V gave up 1 base and J gave up 2 bases; unmatched junction bases: 5. Germline-derived CDR1 and CDR2 are MNHNS and SASEGT. The chain's CDR3 is CASSEVMGQGPGNTIYF. CDR3 in DNA: TGTGCCAGCAGTGAAGTAATGGGACAGGGGCCTGGAAACACCATATATTTT.

This sequence joins TRBV5-4 and TRBJ2-3, with 10 bases fitting TRBD2. Trimming removed 3 bases from V and 5 bases from J; junction bases left unmatched: 3. The CDR3 is 14 residues long. The germline V gene encodes CDR1 SGHNT and CDR2 YYREEE (reference sequence). CDR3 residues: CASSSRLAGDTQYF. For the CDR3, the DNA is TGTGCCAGCAGCTCAAGACTAGCGGGAGATACGCAGTATTTT.

This chain joins TRBV28 and TRBJ2-3; 7 bases align to TRBD2. Germline-derived CDR1 and CDR2 are MDHEN and SYDVKM. Trimming removed 2 bases from V and 0 bases from J; junction bases left unmatched: 8. CDR3 size: 17 residues. The CDR3 loop reads CASSLPPWGGSTDTQYF. Here the CDR3 DNA reads TGTGCCAGCAGTTTACCCCCCTGGGGGGGTAGCACAGATACGCAGTATTTT.

The V call is TRBV9, the J call TRBJ2-5; 11 bases match TRBD2. The CDR3 runs to 18 residues. Trimming took 4 bases from V and 4 from J; bases not matched to a gene: 15. Per germline, CDR1 SGDLS and CDR2 YYNGEE. The chain's CDR3 is CASSLGSLTSGGRETQYF. CDR3 nucleotide sequence: TGTGCCAGCAGCCTAGGATCCCTAACTAGCGGGGGAAGAGAGACCCAGTACTTC.

V and J are TRBV5-4 and TRBJ2-5; tentatively, D is TRBD1 (5 bases). This CDR3 is 15 amino acids long. V lost 4 bases and J 5 bases, leaving 18 bases between the germline ends. Germline V lookup: CDR1 SGHNT, CDR2 YYREEE (reference sequence). For the CDR3, the DNA is TGTGCCAGCAGCCCGACGGTAGGCAGGGTTGAGACCCAGTACTTC. This sequence encodes CASSPTVGRVETQYF.

The chain recombines TRBV27 with TRBJ1-6, with D unclear. This CDR3 is 12 amino acids long. Germline CDR1 reads MNHEY; CDR2 reads SMNVEV (reference sequence). V lost 5 bases to trimming and J lost 4 bases, with 3 bases between them. DNA of the CDR3: TGTGCCAGCAGTCAATATAATTCACCCCTCCACTTT. As protein: CASSQYNSPLHF.